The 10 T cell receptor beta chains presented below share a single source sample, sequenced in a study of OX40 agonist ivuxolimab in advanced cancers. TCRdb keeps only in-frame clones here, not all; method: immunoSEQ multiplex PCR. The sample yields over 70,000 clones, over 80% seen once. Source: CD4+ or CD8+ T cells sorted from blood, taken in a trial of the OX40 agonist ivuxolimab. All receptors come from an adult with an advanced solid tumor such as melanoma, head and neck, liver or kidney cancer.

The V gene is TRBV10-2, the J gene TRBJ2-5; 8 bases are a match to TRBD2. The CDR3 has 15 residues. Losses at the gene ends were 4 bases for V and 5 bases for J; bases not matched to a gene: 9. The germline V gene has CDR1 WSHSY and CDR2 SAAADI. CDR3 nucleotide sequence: TGCGCCAGCAGTGTGACGGGAGGGCCCTCTGAGACCCAGTACTTC. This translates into CASSVTGGPSETQYF.

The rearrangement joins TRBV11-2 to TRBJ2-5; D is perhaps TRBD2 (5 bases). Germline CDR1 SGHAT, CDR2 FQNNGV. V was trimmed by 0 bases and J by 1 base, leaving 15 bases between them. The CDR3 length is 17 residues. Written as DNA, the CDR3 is TGTGCCAGCAGCTTAGATCTGGGAGCGTCAGGCCAAGAGACCCAGTACTTC. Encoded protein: CASSLDLGASGQETQYF.

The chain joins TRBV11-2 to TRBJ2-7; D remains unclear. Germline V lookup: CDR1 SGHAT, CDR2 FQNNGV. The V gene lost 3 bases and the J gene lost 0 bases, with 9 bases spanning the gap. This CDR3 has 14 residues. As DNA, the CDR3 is TGTGCCAGCAGCTTTTGGGGTTTCTCCTACGAGCAGTACTTC. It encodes CASSFWGFSYEQYF.

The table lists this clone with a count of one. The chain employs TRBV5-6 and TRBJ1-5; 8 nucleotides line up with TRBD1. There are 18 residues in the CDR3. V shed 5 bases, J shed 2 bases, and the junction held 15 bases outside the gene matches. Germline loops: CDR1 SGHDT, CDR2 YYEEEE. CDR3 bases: TGTGCCAGCAGTCGTTCAGGGGGCAGAAGTAGAGGCAATCAGCCCCAGCATTTT. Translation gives CASSRSGGRSRGNQPQHF.

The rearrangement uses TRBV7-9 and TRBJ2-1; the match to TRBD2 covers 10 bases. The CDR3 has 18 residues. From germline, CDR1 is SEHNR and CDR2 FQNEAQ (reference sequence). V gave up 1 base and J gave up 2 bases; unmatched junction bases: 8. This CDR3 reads CASSLEGSGRRPYNEQFF. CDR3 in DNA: TGTGCCAGCAGCTTAGAAGGTAGCGGGAGGAGGCCCTACAATGAGCAGTTCTTC.

The CDR3 DNA sequence: TGTGCCAGCAGCCCTTTAGCGGAAATCAATGAGCAGTTCTTC. It translates to CASSPLAEINEQFF. V and J are TRBV6-5 and TRBJ2-1, with D possibly being TRBD2 (6 bases). From germline, CDR1 is MNHEY and CDR2 SVGAGI. The CDR3 is made up of 14 amino acids. The V gene lost 6 bases and the J gene lost 6 bases, with 15 bases spanning the gap.

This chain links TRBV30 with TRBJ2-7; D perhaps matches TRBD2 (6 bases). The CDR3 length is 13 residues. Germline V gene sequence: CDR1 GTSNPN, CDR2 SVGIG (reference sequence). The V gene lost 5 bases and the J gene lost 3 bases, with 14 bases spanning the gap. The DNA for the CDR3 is TGTGCCTGGCGTCGGGGGACCAACTACGAGCAGTACTTC. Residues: CAWRRGTNYEQYF.

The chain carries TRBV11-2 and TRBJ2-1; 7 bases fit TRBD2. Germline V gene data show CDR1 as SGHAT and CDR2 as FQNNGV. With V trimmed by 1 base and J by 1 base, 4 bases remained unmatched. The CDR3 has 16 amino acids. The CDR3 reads CASSLVAGASYNEQFF. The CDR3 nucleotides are TGTGCCAGCAGCTTAGTTGCGGGAGCTTCCTACAATGAGCAGTTCTTC.

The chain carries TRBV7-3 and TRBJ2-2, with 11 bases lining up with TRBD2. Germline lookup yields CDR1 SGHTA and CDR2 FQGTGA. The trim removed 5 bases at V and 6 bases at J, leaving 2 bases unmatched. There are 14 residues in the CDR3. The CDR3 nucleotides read TGTGCCAGCAGCCGGACTAGCGGGTCCGGGGAGCTGTTTTTT. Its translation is CASSRTSGSGELFF.

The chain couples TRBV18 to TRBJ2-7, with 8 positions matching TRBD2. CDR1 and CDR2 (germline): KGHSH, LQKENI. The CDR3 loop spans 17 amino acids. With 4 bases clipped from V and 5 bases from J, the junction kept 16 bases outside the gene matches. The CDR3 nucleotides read TGTGCCAGCTCACAAAACGGAGGATGGACAGCGGGGGACGAGCAGTACTTC. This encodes CASSQNGGWTAGDEQYF. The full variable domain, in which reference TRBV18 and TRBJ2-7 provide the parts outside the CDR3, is NAGVMQNPRHLVRRRGQEARLRCSPMKGHSHVYWYRQLPEEGLKFMVYLQKENIIDESGMPKERFSAEFPKEGPSILRIQQVVRGDSAAYFCASSQNGGWTAGDEQYFGPGTRLTVT.